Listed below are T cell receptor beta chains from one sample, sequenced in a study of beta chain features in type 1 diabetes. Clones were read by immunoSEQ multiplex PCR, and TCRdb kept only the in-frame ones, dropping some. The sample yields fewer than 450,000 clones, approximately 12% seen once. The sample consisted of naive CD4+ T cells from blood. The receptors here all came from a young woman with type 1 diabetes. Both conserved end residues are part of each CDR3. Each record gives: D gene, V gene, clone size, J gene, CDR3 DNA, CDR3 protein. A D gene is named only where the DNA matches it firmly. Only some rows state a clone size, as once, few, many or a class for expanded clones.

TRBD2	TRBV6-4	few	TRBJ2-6	TGTGCCAGCAGTGACTTCGACCTCACTAGCGGCACCTCTGGGGCCAACGTCCTGACTTTC	CASSDFDLTSGTSGANVLTF
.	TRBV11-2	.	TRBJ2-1	TGTGCCAGCAGCTTAGATTTACTCGGTGAGCAGTTCTTC	CASSLDLLGEQFF
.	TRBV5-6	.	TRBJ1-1	TGTGCCAGCAGTTCCCAGGCGTATGAAGCTTTCTTT	CASSSQAYEAFF
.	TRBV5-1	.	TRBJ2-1	TGCGCCAGCAGCGGGAGGACGGTCCCCGAGCAGTTCTTC	CASSGRTVPEQFF
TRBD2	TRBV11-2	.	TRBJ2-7	TGTGCCAGCAGCTCAGGACTAGCGGCCTCCTACGAGCAGTACTTC	CASSSGLAASYEQYF
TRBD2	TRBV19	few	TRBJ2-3	TGTGCCAGTAGTATAGAGGCGGGGGGCCCTTATACGCAGTATTTT	CASSIEAGGPYTQYF
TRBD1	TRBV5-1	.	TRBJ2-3	TGCGCCAGCACCGCGACAGGGGGGACAGATACGCAGTATTTT	CASTATGGTDTQYF
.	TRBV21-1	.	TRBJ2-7	TGTGCCAGCAGCAAAGACTACAGGGGCCCCTACGAGCAGTACTTC	CASSKDYRGPYEQYF
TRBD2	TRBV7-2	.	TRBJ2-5	TGTGCCAGCAGCACCCGGACTAGCGGGTCCGTAGGGGAGACCCAGTACTTC	CASSTRTSGSVGETQYF
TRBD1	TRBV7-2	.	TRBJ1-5	TGTGCCAGCAGCTGGCGGACAGGGGCGGAACAGCCCCAGCATTTT	CASSWRTGAEQPQHF
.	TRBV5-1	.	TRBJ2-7	TGCGCCAGCAGCTCGGTGACAGCTTCCTACGAGCAGTACTTC	CASSSVTASYEQYF
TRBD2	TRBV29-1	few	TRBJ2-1	TGCAGCGTTTCCCCGACTAGCTCCGCCCTGGGTGAGCAGTTCTTC	CSVSPTSSALGEQFF
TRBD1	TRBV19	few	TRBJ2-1	TGTGCCAGTAGTATGACAGGGGGCAAGGGCAATGAGCAGTTCTTC	CASSMTGGKGNEQFF
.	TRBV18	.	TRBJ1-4	TGTGCCAGCTCACGGGGCCTCAAGAGGGAAAAACTGTTTTTT	CASSRGLKREKLFF
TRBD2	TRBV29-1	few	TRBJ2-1	TGCAGCGTGTCCACTCTAGCGGAGCTCTACAATGAGCAGTTCTTC	CSVSTLAELYNEQFF
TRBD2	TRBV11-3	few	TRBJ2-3	TGTGCCAGCAGCTTATACGTGGCGGGAGGTGGGGATACGCAGTATTTT	CASSLYVAGGGDTQYF
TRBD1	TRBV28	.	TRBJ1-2	TGTGCCAGCAGTTTTTGGGACAGGGGGTATGGCTACACCTTC	CASSFWDRGYGYTF
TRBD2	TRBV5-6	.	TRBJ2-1	TGTGCCACCTCGAGGACTAGCGGGAGAGGGGAGCAGTTCTTC	CATSRTSGRGEQFF
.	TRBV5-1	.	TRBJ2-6	TGCGCCAGCAGCCCCGCCCGGGCTGGGGCCAACGTCCTGACTTTC	CASSPARAGANVLTF
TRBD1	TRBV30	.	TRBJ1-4	TGTGCCTGGAGTTACAGGGGGGGTGAAAAACTGTTTTTT	CAWSYRGGEKLFF
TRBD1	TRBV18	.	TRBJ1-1	TGTGCCAGCTCACCACCGACAGGGGGAATGAACACTGAAGCTTTCTTT	CASSPPTGGMNTEAFF
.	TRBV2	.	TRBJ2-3	TGTGCCAGCTTACTAGTCCTAGAGACGGATACGCAGTATTTT	CASLLVLETDTQYF
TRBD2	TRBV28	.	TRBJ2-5	TGTGCCAGCAGTTTTCGGCTTGCGGGAGGTATTGAGACCCAGTACTTC	CASSFRLAGGIETQYF
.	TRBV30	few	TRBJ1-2	TGTGCCTGGAGTGGAAGGACAGTCTATGGCTACACCTTC	CAWSGRTVYGYTF
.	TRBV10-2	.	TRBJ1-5	TGCGCCAGCAGTGAGTCGAGGAATCAGCCCCAGCATTTT	CASSESRNQPQHF
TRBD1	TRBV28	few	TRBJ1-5	TGTGCCAGCAGTCCGGGACAGGACAATCAGCCCCAGCATTTT	CASSPGQDNQPQHF
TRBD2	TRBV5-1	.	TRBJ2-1	TGCGCCAGCAGCAGTACTAGCGGATACAATGAGCAGTTCTTC	CASSSTSGYNEQFF
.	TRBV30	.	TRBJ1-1	TGTGCCTGGACCCGGACTGAAGCTTTCTTT	CAWTRTEAFF
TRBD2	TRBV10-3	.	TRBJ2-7	TGTGCCATCAGTGATTTAGCGGGATCCTACGAGCAGTACTTC	CAISDLAGSYEQYF
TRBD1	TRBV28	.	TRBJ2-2	TGTGCCAGCAGACGTACAGGGGCCGGGGAGCTGTTTTTT	CASRRTGAGELFF
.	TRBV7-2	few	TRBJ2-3	TGTGCCAGCAGCTCCGCTCGATGGGTAGCGGATACGCAGTATTTT	CASSSARWVADTQYF
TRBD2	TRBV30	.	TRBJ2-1	TGTGCCTGGAGTAGAATTCGGACTAGCGGGAGGGTCGATGAGCAGTTCTTC	CAWSRIRTSGRVDEQFF
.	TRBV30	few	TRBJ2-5	TGTGCCTGGAGTCTTCCTACAGGGAGCCGGGATACCCAGTACTTC	CAWSLPTGSRDTQYF
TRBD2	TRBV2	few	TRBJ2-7	TGTGCCAGCAGACCCCCTAGGGACTATCACTACGAGCAGTACTTC	CASRPPRDYHYEQYF
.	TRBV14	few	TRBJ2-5	TGTGCCAGCAGCCGAGTACCCCCGAGGGAGCGGGCCCAAGAGACCCAGTACTTC	CASSRVPPRERAQETQYF
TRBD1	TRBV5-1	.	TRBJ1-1	TGCGCCAGCAGCTCGGGACAGCCGAACACTGAAGCTTTCTTT	CASSSGQPNTEAFF
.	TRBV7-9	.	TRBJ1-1	TGTGCCAGCAGCGCCTCAGGGCCTGAAGCTTTCTTT	CASSASGPEAFF
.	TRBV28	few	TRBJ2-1	TGTGCCAGCAGTTCTGGAGCTGGGTCCAAATACAATGAGCAGTTCTTC	CASSSGAGSKYNEQFF
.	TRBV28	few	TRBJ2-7	TGTGCCAGCAGGACACTGGGGCGCGAGCAGTACTTC	CASRTLGREQYF
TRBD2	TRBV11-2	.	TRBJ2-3	TGTGCCAGCAGCCCGGGGCTAGCGGGACTCACAGATACGCAGTATTTT	CASSPGLAGLTDTQYF